Included here is one TCR beta chain sequence, with context. Germline loops: CDR1 SQVTM, CDR2 ANQGSEA. The CDR3 has 12 residues. V lost 6 bases and J 8 bases, leaving 14 bases between the germline ends. This record comes from a study of T-cell memory formation after mild COVID-19. MiXCR, applied by TCRdb to the 5' RACE reads, yields one record per CDR3 protein. The repertoire holds 250,000 to 400,000 distinct CDR3 sequences, with approximately 14% as singletons. Sequencing was carried out using PBMCs or a T cell subset sorted from them (not recorded which). This TCR derives from a man aged 18 to 30 who had mild COVID-19 (a few samples of this study predate the infection). Cell type and time point are not known. The chain uses TRBV29-1 and TRBJ2-1; D might be TRBD2 (6 bases). The CDR3 spells CSVGLGGDEQFF. The CDR3 DNA follows: TGCAGCGTGGGACTCGGTGGGGATGAGCAGTTCTTC.